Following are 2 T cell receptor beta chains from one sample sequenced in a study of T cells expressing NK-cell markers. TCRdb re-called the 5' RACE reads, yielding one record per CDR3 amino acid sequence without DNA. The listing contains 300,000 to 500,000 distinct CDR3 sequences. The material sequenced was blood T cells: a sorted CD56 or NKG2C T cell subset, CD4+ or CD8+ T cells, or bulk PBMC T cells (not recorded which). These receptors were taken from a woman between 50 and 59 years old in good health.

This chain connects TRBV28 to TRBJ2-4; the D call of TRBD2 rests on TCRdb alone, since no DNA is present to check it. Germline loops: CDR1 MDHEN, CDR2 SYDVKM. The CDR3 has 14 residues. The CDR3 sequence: CASSHSGRSVIQYF.

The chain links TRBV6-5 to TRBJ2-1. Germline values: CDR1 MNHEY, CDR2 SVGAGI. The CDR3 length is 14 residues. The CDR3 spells CASSSLTNRGEQFF.